This T cell receptor beta chain was obtained from a study of vaccination effects on CD4 cells after COVID-19. CDR1 and CDR2 (germline): SGHAT, FQNNGV. The CDR3 spans 15 residues. Worth noting for this clone: Its antigen is undetermined. Germline is not matched at one junction end, which may reflect a read error.

After expansion with viral peptide pools in the ViraFEST assay, antigen-specific CD4+ T cells were sequenced. Culturing for about 10 days preceded CD4+ T cell isolation. Each participant was given two doses of one vaccine (BNT162b2 or mRNA-1273). Repertoires were generated with immunoSEQ multiplex PCR, while TCRdb's copy carries only in-frame clones and drops some. This sample carries approximately 61,000 clones, around three quarters of them seen once, and the ten largest clones take around 1.2%. Specimen: CD4+ T cells from PBMCs cultured with HCoV-229E spike peptides, collected after COVID-19 vaccination. The chain combines TRBV11-2 with TRBJ2-3; tentative D call: TRBD2 (7 bases). The receptor was derived from a human donor who received a COVID-19 vaccine. CDR3 protein: CASSLVGGQADTQYF. As DNA, the CDR3 is TGTGCCAGCAGTTTAGTGGGGGGGCAGGCAGATACGCAGTATTTT. Together with reference TRBV11-2 and TRBJ2-3, the CDR3 gives the full variable domain: EAGVAQSPRYKIIEKRQSVAFWCNPISGHATLYWYQQILGQGPKLLIQFQNNGVVDDSQLPKDRFSAERLKGVDSTLKIQPAKLEDSAVYLCASSLVGGQADTQYFGPGTRLTVL.